These T cell receptor beta chains were read from a single sample in a study of CD8+ T cells in alopecia areata. Measured with immunoSEQ multiplex PCR; TCRdb has only the in-frame clones, and not every one. Here the sample spans approximately 180,000 clones, over 55% being singletons. The sequencing here drew on CD4+ T cells sorted from blood, taken at week 24, from a patient treated with tofacitinib. The receptors stem from a human donor with alopecia areata. CDR3s include the opening cysteine and the closing phenylalanine or tryptophan. The D gene is left open where the match is weak. Size tells how often a clone was seen (once, few, many) or the class of an expanded clone, and some rows leave it out.

j_call	d_call	v_call	clone_size	cdr3_aa	cdr3_nt
TRBJ2-7	TRBD2	TRBV10-3	.	CATGLAQTYEQYF	TGTGCCACGGGACTAGCGCAGACCTACGAGCAGTACTTC
TRBJ2-1	TRBD2	TRBV5-1	.	CASSSEAGAYNEQFF	TGCGCCAGCAGCTCCGAAGCGGGGGCCTACAATGAGCAGTTCTTC
TRBJ2-5	.	TRBV4-1	.	CASSQTSGRQETQYF	TGTGCCAGCAGCCAAACCTCCGGGAGACAAGAGACCCAGTACTTC
TRBJ1-1	.	TRBV29-1	.	CSVRTTEAFF	TGCAGCGTTCGTACGACAGAAGCTTTCTTT
TRBJ2-1	.	TRBV7-9	.	CASSLFPREQFF	TGTGCCAGCAGCTTATTCCCCCGGGAGCAGTTCTTC
TRBJ1-2	TRBD1	TRBV10-3	few	CAISDGTEFYGYTF	TGTGCCATCAGTGATGGGACAGAATTCTATGGCTACACCTTC
TRBJ1-2	TRBD1	TRBV29-1	.	CSVEGRGQDYGYTF	TGCAGCGTTGAGGGAAGGGGGCAAGACTATGGCTACACCTTC
TRBJ1-1	.	TRBV29-1	.	CSVVGQRKNTEAFF	TGCAGCGTTGTAGGACAGAGAAAGAACACTGAAGCTTTCTTT
TRBJ2-7	TRBD1	TRBV29-1	.	CSVGEQGSKLAYEQYF	TGCAGCGTTGGAGAACAGGGGTCTAAGCTAGCCTACGAGCAGTACTTC
TRBJ1-5	.	TRBV19	.	CASSIPGAGLQPQHF	TGTGCCAGTAGTATCCCCGGGGCGGGGCTTCAGCCCCAGCATTTT
TRBJ1-2	.	TRBV5-1	.	CASSQEAVSGYGYTF	TGCGCCAGCAGCCAGGAAGCGGTTTCGGGCTATGGCTACACCTTC
TRBJ2-1	.	TRBV20-1	few	CSARAGSEQFF	TGCAGTGCTAGGGCGGGCTCTGAGCAGTTCTTC
TRBJ1-1	.	TRBV30	few	CAWSVKSQNTEAFF	TGTGCCTGGAGTGTAAAGAGTCAGAACACTGAAGCTTTCTTT
TRBJ1-2	.	TRBV10-3	.	CAISEPGGGYTF	TGTGCCATCAGTGAGCCAGGCGGTGGCTACACCTTC